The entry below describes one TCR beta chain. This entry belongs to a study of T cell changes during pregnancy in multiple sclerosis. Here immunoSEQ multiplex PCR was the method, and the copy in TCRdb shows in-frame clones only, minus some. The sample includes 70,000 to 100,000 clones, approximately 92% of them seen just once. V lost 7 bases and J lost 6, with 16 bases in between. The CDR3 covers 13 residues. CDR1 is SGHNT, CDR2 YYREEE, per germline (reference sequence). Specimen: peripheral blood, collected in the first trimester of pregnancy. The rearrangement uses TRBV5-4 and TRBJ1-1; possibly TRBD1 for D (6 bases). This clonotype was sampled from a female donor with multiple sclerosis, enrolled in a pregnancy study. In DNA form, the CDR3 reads TGTGCCAGCGGGAGGGGGGGATCCGCTGAAGCTTTCTTT. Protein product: CASGRGGSAEAFF.